This TCR beta chain was obtained from a study of T cell repertoires in cytomegalovirus infection. For the study at large: Evidence of both CMV infection and a matching HLA type came from public TCR beta signatures.

In TCRdb, the reads were re-called with MiXCR into one record per CDR3 protein. The table has around 800,000 distinct CDR3 sequences, around a third seen once. The CDR3 extends over 13 amino acids. Trimming took 5 bases from V and 1 from J; bases not matched to a gene: 3. The germline V gene encodes CDR1 DFQATT and CDR2 SNEGSKA (reference sequence). Of note for this clonotype: Its antigen is still unknown.

Study conclusions and caveats: The ex vivo response was dominated by HLA-C-restricted CMV-specific TCR beta clonotypes.

Sample: cultured CD8+ T cells from PBMCs, taken from culture after CMV antigen stimulation. The sequence derives from a human donor in good health (CMV status not recorded). Some clones in this sample may be carry-over from other donors' samples. The V gene is TRBV20-1, the J gene TRBJ2-5; TRBD1 aligns across 8 bases. CDR3 residues: CSALGQGQETQYF. Written as DNA, the CDR3 is TGCAGTGCTCTTGGACAGGGCCAAGAGACCCAGTACTTC.